The 27 T cell receptor beta chains given below trace back to one sample, sequenced in a study of T cell repertoires in cytomegalovirus infection. Their antigens remain unidentified. TCRdb redid the calling of the reads with MiXCR, one entry per CDR3 protein. Seen here are 570,000 or so distinct CDR3 sequences, almost 40% observed once, and the top ten hold about 46%. The sequenced sample was cultured PBMCs, obtained from culture after CMV antigen stimulation. The origin of the receptors is a human donor in good health (CMV status not recorded). Some clones in this sample may be carry-over from other donors' samples.

In regard to this clonotype: Relative to the germline gene, one junction end is altered; a read error may explain this. The rearrangement joins TRBV7-2 to TRBJ1-5; tentative D call: TRBD1 (6 bases). There are 16 residues in the CDR3. The germline CDR1 and CDR2 sequences are SGHTA and FQGNSA. The CDR3 is CVSSLGGGGAEQPQHF. The CDR3 DNA reads as TGTGTCAGCAGCTTAGGGGGGGGGGGGGCTGAGCAGCCCCAGCATTTT.

This clonotype was recorded once. The CDR3 loop reads CASRPRRTPRDEQFF. Here the CDR3 DNA reads TGTGCCAGCAGACCCCGAAGGACTCCCCGAGATGAGCAGTTCTTC. The rearrangement links TRBV7-9 to TRBJ2-1; weak D call: TRBD2 (5 bases). This CDR3 region has 15 residues. Germline V gives CDR1 SEHNR, CDR2 FQNEAQ (reference sequence). V dropped 6 bases and J dropped 8 bases, with 20 bases sitting between them.

The DNA of the CDR3 is TGTGCCAGCAGCTTCGGGACATACAATGAGCAGTTCTTC. It encodes CASSFGTYNEQFF. The chain recombines TRBV7-9 with TRBJ2-1; D is perhaps TRBD1 (6 bases). Germline V lookup: CDR1 SEHNR, CDR2 FQNEAQ (reference sequence). The CDR3 is 13 residues long. V was trimmed by 3 bases and J by 4 bases, leaving 7 bases between them.

The genes are TRBV19 and TRBJ2-5; D is undetermined. Trimming took off 6 bases at V and 2 bases at J, with 13 bases between the two ends. Germline lookup yields CDR1 LNHDA and CDR2 SQIVND (reference sequence). There are 14 residues in the CDR3. Here the CDR3 DNA reads TGTGCCAGTAGCCAAGACAATAGTCAAGAGACCCAGTACTTC. Its protein is CASSQDNSQETQYF.

This clonotype was seen a handful of times. The V and J genes are TRBV12-3 or TRBV12-4 and TRBJ1-1; 7 nucleotides agree with TRBD1. The CDR3 is 15 residues long. With 7 bases clipped from V and 5 bases from J, the junction kept 13 bases outside the gene matches. This CDR3 is CASKTVDRAATEAFF. The CDR3, as DNA: TGTGCCAGCAAGACCGTTGACAGGGCTGCGACTGAAGCTTTCTTT.

This clonotype was detected only a few times. This chain uses TRBV7-8 with TRBJ2-5, with D perhaps TRBD2 (6 bases). V was trimmed by 0 bases and J by 5 bases, leaving 16 bases between them. Germline V gene data show CDR1 as SGHVS and CDR2 as FQNEAQ. The CDR3 contains 16 residues. CDR3 in DNA: TGTGCCAGCAGCTTAGCGCGGAGGGGTATTGGGGAGACCCAGTACTTC. This gives the protein CASSLARRGIGETQYF.

This clonotype was observed a few times. The rearrangement uses TRBV7-2 and TRBJ2-3; no firm D call. This CDR3 is 14 amino acids long. V lost 2 bases and J 1 base, leaving 7 bases between the germline ends. The germline V gene has CDR1 SGHTA and CDR2 FQGNSA. The CDR3 coding sequence is TGTGCCAGCAGCTTATCCGTGGGCACAGATACGCAGTATTTT. It is translated as CASSLSVGTDTQYF.

J is TRBJ2-5 and V is TRBV2; the match to TRBD1 covers 9 bases. The length of the CDR3 is 15 residues. The V and J ends lost 5 bases and 4 bases, in that order; junction bases with no gene match: 8. Germline values: CDR1 SNHLY, CDR2 FYNNEI. CDR3: CASSPTGGSGETQYF. The CDR3 nucleotides are TGTGCCAGCAGTCCGACAGGGGGAAGCGGAGAGACCCAGTACTTC. Complete variable domain (other parts from reference TRBV2 and TRBJ2-5): EPEVTQTPSHQVTQMGQEVILRCVPISNHLYFYWYRQILGQKVEFLVSFYNNEISEKSEIFDDQFSVERPDGSNFTLKIRSTKLEDSAMYFCASSPTGGSGETQYFGPGTRLLVL.

The genes are TRBV6-5 and TRBJ2-7, with no clear D. V was clipped by 6 bases and J by 4 bases, with 25 bases between them. CDR3 length equals 17 residues. The germline gives CDR1 MNHEY, CDR2 SVGAGI. The CDR3 region has the DNA TGTGCCAGCAGCTACCTCGCCGGCCAGACGAGCATGTACGAGCAGTACTTC. As protein: CASSYLAGQTSMYEQYF.

The chain uses TRBV12-3 or TRBV12-4 and TRBJ2-5; D unresolved. V was clipped by 4 bases and J by 3 bases, with 9 bases between them. The CDR3 extends over 13 amino acids. The CDR3 coding sequence is TGTGCCAGCAGTTCAGGATGGAAAGAGACCCAGTACTTC. The encoded protein is CASSSGWKETQYF.

The rearrangement joins TRBV7-9 to TRBJ2-5; D might be TRBD2 (6 bases). CDR3 size: 12 residues. Trimming stripped 6 bases from V and 9 bases from J, with 14 bases between. CDR1 and CDR2 (germline): SEHNR, FQNEAQ (reference sequence). As DNA, the CDR3 is TGTGCCAGCAGACCGGGACTTCGGGCCCAGTACTTC. Translating gives CASRPGLRAQYF.

The V call is TRBV12-3 or TRBV12-4, the J call TRBJ2-6; maybe TRBD1 (6 bases). Trimming left V 6 bases short and J 0 bases short, with 12 bases between. The CDR3 sequence is 16 residues long. In DNA form, the CDR3 reads TGTGCCAGCAGGTCCCTACAGGGCTCTGGGGCCAACGTCCTGACTTTC. Residues: CASRSLQGSGANVLTF.

The V call is TRBV7-6, the J call TRBJ2-3, with unresolved D. Per the germline V gene, CDR1 is SGHVS and CDR2 is FNYEAQ. V dropped 1 base and J dropped 8 bases, with 13 bases sitting between them. This CDR3 spans 14 amino acids. CDR3 residues: CASSLEAPPGTQYF. CDR3 DNA sequence: TGTGCCAGCAGCTTAGAGGCGCCCCCCGGTACGCAGTATTTT.

This clonotype is medium-sized in the sample. The chain links TRBV7-2 to TRBJ2-7; possibly TRBD1 for D (6 bases). The CDR3 consists of 13 residues. Germline V CDR1 and CDR2: SGHTA, FQGNSA. CDR3 region: CAVGRGRSYEQYF. The CDR3 nucleotides read TGTGCAGTTGGCAGGGGTCGATCCTACGAGCAGTACTTC.

The J gene is TRBJ1-1, the V gene TRBV6-1, with TRBD1 identical over 8 bases. Germline V lookup: CDR1 MNHNS, CDR2 SASEGT. The CDR3 runs 13 residues. With V trimmed by 3 bases and J by 4 bases, 1 base remained unmatched. For the CDR3, the DNA is TGTGCCAGCAGTGAGGGACAGGTCACTGAAGCTTTCTTT. Translation gives CASSEGQVTEAFF.

This sequence joins TRBV20-1 and TRBJ2-1; TRBD2 aligns across 8 bases. The CDR3 is made up of 15 amino acids. Germline V gene sequence: CDR1 DFQATT, CDR2 SNEGSKA (reference sequence). V gave up 7 bases and J gave up 5 bases; unmatched junction bases: 13. This chain's CDR3 is CSVPPRAGGDNEQFF. The CDR3 nucleotides read TGCAGTGTGCCCCCCCGGGCGGGGGGAGACAATGAGCAGTTCTTC.

V and J are TRBV27 and TRBJ2-5; 8 bases are a match to TRBD2. V dropped 6 bases and J dropped 1; count of bases not matched to a gene: 7. The CDR3 has 15 residues. Germline lookup yields CDR1 MNHEY and CDR2 SMNVEV (reference sequence). The CDR3 bases are TGTGCCAGCAGATTCTTGCGGGGGGTCCAAGAGACCCAGTACTTC. Translated, it gives CASRFLRGVQETQYF.

This clonotype was seen a handful of times. The genes are TRBV7-9 and TRBJ1-1, with 9 bases that match TRBD1. The CDR3 totals 14 residues. Germline CDR1 reads SEHNR; CDR2 reads FQNEAQ (reference sequence). Trimming at V came to 3 bases and at J to 3 bases, leaving 2 bases not matched to a gene. CDR3 coding DNA: TGTGCCAGCAGCTTTTGGACAGGGGACACTGAAGCTTTCTTT. It translates to CASSFWTGDTEAFF. Looking up the rest from reference TRBV7-9 and TRBJ1-1 gives the full variable domain: DTGVSQNPRHKITKRGQNVTFRCDPISEHNRLYWYRQTLGQGPEFLTYFQNEAQLEKSRLLSDRFSAERPKGSFSTLEIQRTEQGDSAMYLCASSFWTGDTEAFFGQGTRLTVV.

This chain's CDR3 is CASSFDPRSEAFF. The CDR3 DNA is TGTGCCAGCAGTTTCGACCCCCGGAGTGAAGCTTTCTTT. This rearrangement joins TRBV28 to TRBJ1-1; D is ambiguous. Trimming took 3 bases from V and 7 from J, leaving 12 bases between them. The germline gives CDR1 MDHEN, CDR2 SYDVKM. The CDR3 length is 13 residues.

V and J are TRBV9 and TRBJ2-1, with TRBD2 identical over 8 bases. The CDR3 is made up of 20 amino acids. The V gene end was trimmed by 0 bases and the J gene end by 4 bases; junction bases not matched to a gene: 18. Germline V gives CDR1 SGDLS, CDR2 YYNGEE. The CDR3 region is CASSVGSGSGGLLSYNEQFF. CDR3 nucleotides: TGTGCCAGCAGCGTAGGGAGCGGGAGTGGGGGCCTCCTTTCATACAATGAGCAGTTCTTC.

This clonotype was seen a few times. Here the CDR3 DNA reads TGTGCCAGCAGTCGGGAGGGGCGCCAAGAGACCCAGTACTTC. Amino acids: CASSREGRQETQYF. The V call is TRBV12-3 or TRBV12-4, the J call TRBJ2-5; TRBD2 matches at 8 bases. CDR3 length: 14 amino acids. The ends lost 5 bases at V and 1 base at J; junction bases unmatched: 3.

The genes are TRBV19 and TRBJ2-2; unclear D gene. Germline V gene sequence: CDR1 LNHDA, CDR2 SQIVND (reference sequence). V gave up 4 bases and J gave up 1 base, with 16 bases separating them. The CDR3 is made up of 17 amino acids. DNA for the CDR3: TGTGCCAGTAGTACCTCAACTGACGACGAGAACACCGGGGAGCTGTTTTTT. Translation: CASSTSTDDENTGELFF.

V gene TRBV7-8 combines with J gene TRBJ2-7, with 7 bases fitting TRBD1. In germline, CDR1 is SGHVS, CDR2 FQNEAQ. This CDR3 has 14 amino acids. J lost 4 bases, V lost 6 bases, and 9 bases had no gene match. The CDR3 bases are TGTGCCAGCAGGGATAGACAGGGAGCGTACGAGCAGTACTTC. Its translation: CASRDRQGAYEQYF.

The CDR3: CASTLRQGMNTEAFF. The CDR3 nucleotides read TGTGCCAGCACCCTTCGACAGGGGATGAACACTGAAGCTTTCTTT. The V gene is TRBV5-8, the J gene TRBJ1-1; 8 bases fit TRBD1. The CDR3 loop spans 15 amino acids. J lost 0 bases, V lost 6 bases, and 7 bases had no gene match. Germline CDR1 is SGHTS and CDR2 is YDEGEE.

This clonotype was found a few times. The rearrangement links TRBV7-2 to TRBJ2-1, with TRBD2 matching over 10 bases. V was clipped by 4 bases and J by 8 bases; unmatched bases: 8. The CDR3 is 15 amino acids. From germline, CDR1 is SGHTA and CDR2 FQGNSA. CDR3 sequence: CASSYSGGAGYEQFF. CDR3 coding DNA: TGTGCCAGCAGCTACAGCGGGGGGGCCGGCTATGAGCAGTTCTTC. The full variable domain, its missing parts supplied by reference TRBV7-2 and TRBJ2-1, is GAGVSQSPSNKVTEKGKDVELRCDPISGHTALYWYRQSLGQGLEFLIYFQGNSAPDKSGLPSDRFSAERTGGSVSTLTIQRTQQEDSAVYLCASSYSGGAGYEQFFGPGTRLTVL.

The rearrangement links TRBV20-1 to TRBJ1-6, with 7 positions matching TRBD1. The junction had 7 bases not matched to a gene; V was cut back by 6 bases and J by 5 bases. In germline, CDR1 is DFQATT, CDR2 SNEGSKA (reference sequence). The CDR3 is 14 amino acids. In DNA, the CDR3 is TGCAGTGCCAACCGGGACAGAGATAATTCACCCCTCCACTTT. It yields the protein CSANRDRDNSPLHF.

This clonotype has a count of ten or more. The chain recombines TRBV7-2 with TRBJ1-3; D call uncertain. Germline loops: CDR1 SGHTA, CDR2 FQGNSA. Trimming pared 1 base from V and 8 bases from J, leaving 15 bases between. The CDR3 sequence is 15 residues long. CDR3 bases: TGTGCCAGCAGCTTAGTGGCCTCCGTGTGGGACACCATATATTTT. Protein: CASSLVASVWDTIYF.